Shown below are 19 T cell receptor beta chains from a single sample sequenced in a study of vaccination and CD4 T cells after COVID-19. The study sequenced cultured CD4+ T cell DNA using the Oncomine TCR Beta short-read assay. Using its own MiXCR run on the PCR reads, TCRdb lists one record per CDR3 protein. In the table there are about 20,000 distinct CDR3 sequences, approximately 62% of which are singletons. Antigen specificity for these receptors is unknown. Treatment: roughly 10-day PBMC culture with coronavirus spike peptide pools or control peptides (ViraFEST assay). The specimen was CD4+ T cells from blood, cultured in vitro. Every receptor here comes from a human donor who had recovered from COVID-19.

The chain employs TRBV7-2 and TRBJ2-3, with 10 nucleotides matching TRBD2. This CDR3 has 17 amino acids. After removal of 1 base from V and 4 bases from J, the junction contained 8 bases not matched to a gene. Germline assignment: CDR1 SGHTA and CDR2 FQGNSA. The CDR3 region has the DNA TGTGCCAGCAGCTTAGGCGCTAGCGGGAGAAGGTCAGATACGCAGTATTTT. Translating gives CASSLGASGRRSDTQYF.

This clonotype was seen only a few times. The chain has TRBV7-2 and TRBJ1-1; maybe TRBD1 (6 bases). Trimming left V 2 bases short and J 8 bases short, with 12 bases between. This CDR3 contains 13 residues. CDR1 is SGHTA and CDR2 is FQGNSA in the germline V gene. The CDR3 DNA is TGTGCCAGCAGCTTATGGGGGGCCCTAGAAGCTTTCTTT. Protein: CASSLWGALEAFF. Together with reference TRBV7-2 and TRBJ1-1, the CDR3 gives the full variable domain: GAGVSQSPSNKVTEKGKDVELRCDPISGHTALYWYRQSLGQGLEFLIYFQGNSAPDKSGLPSDRFSAERTGGSVSTLTIQRTQQEDSAVYLCASSLWGALEAFFGQGTRLTVV.

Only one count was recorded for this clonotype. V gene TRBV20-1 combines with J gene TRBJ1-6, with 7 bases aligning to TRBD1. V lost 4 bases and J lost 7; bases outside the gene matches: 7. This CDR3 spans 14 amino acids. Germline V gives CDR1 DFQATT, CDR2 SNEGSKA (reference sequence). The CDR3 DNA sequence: TGCAGTGCTACCGGGGGACAGAAAAATTCACCCCTCCACTTT. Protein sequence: CSATGGQKNSPLHF.

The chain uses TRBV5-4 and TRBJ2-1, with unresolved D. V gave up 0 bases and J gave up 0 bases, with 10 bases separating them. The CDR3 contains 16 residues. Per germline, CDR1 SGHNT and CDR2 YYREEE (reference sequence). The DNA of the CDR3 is TGTGCCAGCAGCTTGGCATGGCGGCCCTCCTACAATGAGCAGTTCTTC. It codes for CASSLAWRPSYNEQFF.

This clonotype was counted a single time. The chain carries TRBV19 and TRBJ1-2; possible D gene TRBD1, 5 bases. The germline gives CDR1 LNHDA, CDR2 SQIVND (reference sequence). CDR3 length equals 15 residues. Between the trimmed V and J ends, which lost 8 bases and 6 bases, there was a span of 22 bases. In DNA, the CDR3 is TGTGCCAGTGGAAGTATAGTGCGGGGCGGTAATGGCTACACCTTC. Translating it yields CASGSIVRGGNGYTF. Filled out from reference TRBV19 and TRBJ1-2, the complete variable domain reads DGGITQSPKYLFRKEGQNVTLSCEQNLNHDAMYWYRQDPGQGLRLIYYSQIVNDFQKGDIAEGYSVSREKKESFPLTVTSAQKNPTAFYLCASGSIVRGGNGYTFGSGTRLTVV.

As DNA, the CDR3 is TGTGCCAGCAGCCCAGGGACAGGTTTAAATCAGCCCCAGCATTTT. It translates to CASSPGTGLNQPQHF. The chain recombines TRBV7-9 with TRBJ1-5; 8 nucleotides agree with TRBD1. This CDR3 is 15 amino acids long. CDR1 is SEHNR and CDR2 is FQNEAQ in the germline V gene (reference sequence). V trimming: 5 bases; J trimming: 4 bases; junction bases outside the gene matches: 7. The variable domain in full, with the rest retrieved from reference TRBV7-9 and TRBJ1-5, is DTGVSQNPRHKITKRGQNVTFRCDPISEHNRLYWYRQTLGQGPEFLTYFQNEAQLEKSRLLSDRFSAERPKGSFSTLEIQRTEQGDSAMYLCASSPGTGLNQPQHFGDGTRLSIL.

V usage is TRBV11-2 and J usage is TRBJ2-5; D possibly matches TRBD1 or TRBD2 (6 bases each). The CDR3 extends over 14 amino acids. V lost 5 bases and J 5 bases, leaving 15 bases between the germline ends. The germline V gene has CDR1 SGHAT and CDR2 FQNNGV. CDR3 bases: TGTGCCAGCAGCGACGGGGGCTTCTGGGAGACCCAGTACTTC. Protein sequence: CASSDGGFWETQYF.

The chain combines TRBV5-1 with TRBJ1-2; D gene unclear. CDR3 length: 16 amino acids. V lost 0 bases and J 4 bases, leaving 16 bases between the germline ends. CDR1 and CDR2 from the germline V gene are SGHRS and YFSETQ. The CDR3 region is CASSLGGGVEGYGYTF. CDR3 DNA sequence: TGCGCCAGCAGCTTGGGAGGCGGGGTAGAGGGCTATGGCTACACCTTC. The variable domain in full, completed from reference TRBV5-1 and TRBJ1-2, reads KAGVTQTPRYLIKTRGQQVTLSCSPISGHRSVSWYQQTPGQGLQFLFEYFSETQRNKGNFPGRFSGRQFSNSRSEMNVSTLELGDSALYLCASSLGGGVEGYGYTFGSGTRLTVV.

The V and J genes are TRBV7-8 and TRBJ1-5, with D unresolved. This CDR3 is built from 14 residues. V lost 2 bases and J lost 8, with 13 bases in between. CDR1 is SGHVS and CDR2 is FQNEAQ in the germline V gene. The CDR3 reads CASSLSSVFEPQHF. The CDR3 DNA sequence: TGTGCCAGCAGCTTAAGTTCCGTTTTTGAGCCCCAGCATTTT.

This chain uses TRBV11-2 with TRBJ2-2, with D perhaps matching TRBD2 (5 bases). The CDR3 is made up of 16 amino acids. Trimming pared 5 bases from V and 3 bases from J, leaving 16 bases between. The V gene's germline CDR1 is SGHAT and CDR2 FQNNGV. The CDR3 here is CASSPGIGMHTGELFF. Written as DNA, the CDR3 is TGTGCCAGCAGCCCCGGGATAGGGATGCACACCGGGGAGCTGTTTTTT.

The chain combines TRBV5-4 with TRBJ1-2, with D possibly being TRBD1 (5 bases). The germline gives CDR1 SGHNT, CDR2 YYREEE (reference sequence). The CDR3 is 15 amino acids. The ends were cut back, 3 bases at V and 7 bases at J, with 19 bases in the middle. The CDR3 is CASSSPLGPGGGYTF. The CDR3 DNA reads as TGTGCCAGCAGCTCACCGTTGGGACCGGGGGGTGGCTACACCTTC. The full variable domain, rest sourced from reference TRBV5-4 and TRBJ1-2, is ETGVTQSPTHLIKTRGQQVTLRCSSQSGHNTVSWYQQALGQGPQFIFQYYREEENGRGNFPPRFSGLQFPNYSSELNVNALELDDSALYLCASSSPLGPGGGYTFGSGTRLTVV.

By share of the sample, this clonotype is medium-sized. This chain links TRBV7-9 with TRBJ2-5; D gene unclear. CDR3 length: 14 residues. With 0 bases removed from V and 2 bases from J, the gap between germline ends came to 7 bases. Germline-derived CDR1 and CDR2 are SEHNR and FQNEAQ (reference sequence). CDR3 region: CASSLAYLQETQYF. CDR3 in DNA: TGTGCCAGCAGCTTAGCCTACCTTCAAGAGACCCAGTACTTC.

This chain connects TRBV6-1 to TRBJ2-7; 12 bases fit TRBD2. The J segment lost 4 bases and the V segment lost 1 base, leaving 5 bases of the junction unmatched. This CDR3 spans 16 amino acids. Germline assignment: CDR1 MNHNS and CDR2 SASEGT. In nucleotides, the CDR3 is TGTGCCAGCAGTGAAGATACTAGCGGGGGGCCATACGAGCAGTACTTC. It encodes CASSEDTSGGPYEQYF.

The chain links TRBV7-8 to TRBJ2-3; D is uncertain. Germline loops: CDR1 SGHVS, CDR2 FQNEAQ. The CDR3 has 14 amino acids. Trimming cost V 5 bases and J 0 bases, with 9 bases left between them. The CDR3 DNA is TGTGCCAGCAGCCTGATATCCAGCACAGATACGCAGTATTTT. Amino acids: CASSLISSTDTQYF.

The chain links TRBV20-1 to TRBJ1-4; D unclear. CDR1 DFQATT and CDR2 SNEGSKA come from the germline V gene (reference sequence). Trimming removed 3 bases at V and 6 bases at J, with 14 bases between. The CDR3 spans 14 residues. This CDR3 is CSASVRAPYEKLFF. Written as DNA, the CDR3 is TGCAGTGCTAGTGTGAGGGCCCCCTATGAAAAACTGTTTTTT.

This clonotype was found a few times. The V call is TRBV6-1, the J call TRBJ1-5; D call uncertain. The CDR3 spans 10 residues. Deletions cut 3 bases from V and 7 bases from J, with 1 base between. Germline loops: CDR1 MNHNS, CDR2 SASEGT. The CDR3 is CASSEQPQHF. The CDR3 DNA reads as TGTGCCAGCAGTGAGCAGCCCCAGCATTTT.

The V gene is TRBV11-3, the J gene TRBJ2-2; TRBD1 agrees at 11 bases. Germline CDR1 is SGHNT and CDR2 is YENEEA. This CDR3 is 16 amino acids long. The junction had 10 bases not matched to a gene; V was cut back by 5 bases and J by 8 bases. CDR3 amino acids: CASSPYGQGATGELFF. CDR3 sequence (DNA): TGTGCCAGCAGCCCATATGGACAGGGGGCTACGGGGGAGCTGTTTTTT.

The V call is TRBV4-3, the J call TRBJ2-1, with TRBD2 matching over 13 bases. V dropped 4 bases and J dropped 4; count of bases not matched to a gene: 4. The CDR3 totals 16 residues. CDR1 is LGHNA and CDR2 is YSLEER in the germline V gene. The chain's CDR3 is CASSRGLAGAYNEQFF. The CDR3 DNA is TGCGCCAGCAGCCGCGGACTAGCGGGAGCTTACAATGAGCAGTTCTTC.

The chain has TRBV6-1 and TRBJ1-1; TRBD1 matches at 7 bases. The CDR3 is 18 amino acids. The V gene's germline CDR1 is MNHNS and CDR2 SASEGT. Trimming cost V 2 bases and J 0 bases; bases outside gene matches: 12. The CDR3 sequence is CASSELRGPADMNTEAFF. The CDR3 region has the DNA TGTGCCAGCAGTGAATTAAGGGGGCCCGCCGACATGAACACTGAAGCTTTCTTT.